This T cell receptor (beta chain) is from a study of blood T cell repertoires in COVID-19. This CDR3 comprises 14 residues. Germline V gene data show CDR1 as SGHAT and CDR2 as FQNNGV. Trimming cost V 0 bases and J 6 bases, with 8 bases left between them. The table came from immunoSEQ multiplex PCR; TCRdb's copy has only in-frame clones and leaves some out. The sample lists roughly 77,000 clones; 88% were seen once. The chain links TRBV11-2 to TRBJ2-2; D unclear. This receptor was obtained from a human donor in a cohort sampled during active COVID-19. The sample was peripheral blood. CDR3 in DNA: TGTGCCAGCAGCTTAGATATAGAAGCCGGGGAGCTGTTTTTT. As protein: CASSLDIEAGELFF.